The clone carrying this T cell receptor (beta chain) appeared a few times. Its matching antigen is unknown. Per germline, CDR1 MNHEY and CDR2 SVGEGT. The trim removed 6 bases at V and 8 bases at J, leaving 9 bases unmatched. The CDR3 is 15 residues long. Constant-region reverse primers amplified full-length variable regions, followed by semi-nested Nested Universal Primer A PCR. TCRdb processed the 5' RACE reads anew with MiXCR; each CDR3 protein has one entry. This sample has roughly 50,000 distinct CDR3 sequences, with over 20% found just once. General study findings and limits: Greatest tumor Treg TCR overlap was with tumor naive CD4+ cells.

Naive CD4+ T cells were purified with Tregs depleted by CD25. This rearrangement joins TRBV6-2 or TRBV6-3 to TRBJ2-3; 12 nucleotides match TRBD2. The receptor comes from a female donor with breast cancer. The sample comprised tumor-infiltrating naive CD4+ T cells sorted from the breast tumor. Subset: naive CD4+ T cells, CD4+CD45RA+CD25-. The CDR3: CASRPTSGGRGTQYF. Written as DNA, the CDR3 is TGTGCCAGCAGACCGACTAGCGGGGGCCGGGGTACGCAGTATTTT.